These T cell receptor beta chains were read from a single sample in a study of patients and donors after allogeneic stem cell transplantation. TCRdb reprocessed the RT-PCR reads via MiXCR and lists one record per CDR3 protein. The sample holds approximately 99,000 distinct CDR3 sequences, 35% to 45% seen once. Sequencing was done on a sample of blood, either unsorted or a sorted T cell fraction (not recorded which). Every receptor here comes from a human donor who was either an allogeneic HSCT recipient or a stem cell or donor lymphocyte infusion donor (not recorded which). It is not recorded whose cells these are; they may come from a transplant donor. The CDR3 runs from the conserved cysteine through the conserved F or W. A D gene is named only where the DNA matches it firmly. Some rows mark clone size as missing; the rest say once, few, many or name a class of expanded clone.

clone_size,d_call,j_call,cdr3_length,v_call,cdr3_aa,cdr3_nt
few,TRBD1,TRBJ2-2,14,TRBV24-1,CATSPGGYGGELFF,TGTGCCACCAGTCCAGGGGGCTATGGCGGGGAGCTGTTTTTT
few,-,TRBJ2-7,13,TRBV10-3,CAISDPGPYEQYF,TGTGCCATCAGTGACCCGGGCCCTTACGAGCAGTACTTC
-,-,TRBJ2-1,14,TRBV30,CAWRAASEYNEQFF,TGTGCCTGGAGAGCGGCCTCAGAGTACAATGAGCAGTTCTTC
few,-,TRBJ1-2,14,TRBV6-2/TRBV6-3,CASIPAGGSYGYTF,TGTGCCAGCATTCCCGCCGGGGGATCCTATGGCTACACCTTC
-,-,TRBJ2-2,16,TRBV7-2,CANSLYRGITTGELFF,TGTGCCAACAGCTTATATAGGGGGATTACAACCGGGGAGCTGTTTTTT
few,-,TRBJ1-2,11,TRBV12-3/TRBV12-4,CASSFPYGYTF,TGTGCCAGCAGTTTCCCCTATGGCTACACCTTC
few,-,TRBJ1-2,14,TRBV6-5,CASSSGGASYGYTF,TGTGCCAGCAGCAGCGGCGGGGCTAGCTATGGCTACACCTTC
-,TRBD1,TRBJ1-2,12,TRBV5-1,CASSYRGNGYTF,TGCGCCAGCAGCTACAGGGGCAATGGCTACACCTTC
-,-,TRBJ1-2,16,TRBV7-9,CASSKEGTRSNYGYTF,TGTGCCAGCAGCAAAGAAGGGACCCGCTCTAACTATGGCTACACCTTC
few,TRBD2,TRBJ2-1,17,TRBV5-6,CASSLEVRLAAYNEQFF,TGTGCCAGCAGCTTGGAAGTACGGCTAGCGGCCTACAATGAGCAGTTCTTC
few,-,TRBJ1-2,14,TRBV7-8,CASSFPGVNYGYTF,TGTGCCAGCAGCTTCCCAGGGGTTAACTATGGCTACACCTTC